The clone carrying this T cell receptor (beta chain) was observed at least ten times. Its antigen is undetermined. These data originate in a study of human T cells and chemical hapten exposure. Study-wide findings and caveats: Patch test score showed a positive correlation with PT1 expanded TCR counts.

V dropped 6 bases and J dropped 6 bases, with 16 bases sitting between them. This CDR3 has 14 amino acids. Germline V gene sequence: CDR1 MNHNY, CDR2 SVGAGI (reference sequence). MiXCR was run by TCRdb on the RACE reads, yielding one entry per CDR3 protein. There are about 120,000 distinct CDR3 sequences in the sample; over 9% occur only once, and 2% to 2.5% lies in the top ten. Specified time point: patch test 3, about 24 weeks after DPC sensitization. Treatment noted: therapeutic diphenylcyclopropenone sensitization with weekly scalp DPC. Here the sequenced sample was whole blood, taken in connection with sensitization to the hapten diphenylcyclopropenone (DPC). The clonotype comes from a woman in her forties or fifties with alopecia areata. Some clones in this sample may be carry-over from other donors' samples. The chain recombines TRBV6-6 with TRBJ2-3; tentatively, D is TRBD1 or TRBD2 (5 bases each). The CDR3: CASSLSGGYDTQYF. CDR3 nucleotide sequence: TGTGCCAGCAGCTTAAGTGGGGGATATGATACGCAGTATTTT.